These T cell receptor beta chains were read from a single sample in a study of cytomegalovirus exposure and HLA in healthy donors. Only in-frame clones appear in the TCRdb table, and some are missing; sequencing was by immunoSEQ multiplex PCR. The sample contains some 220,000 clones, approximately 85% of which appear only once. Sequencing was done on a sample of PBMCs. The receptors shown here come from a girl between 2 and 10 years old in good health and CMV-seronegative. The conserved cysteine and the conserved F or W are not part of the CDR3 here. A D gene is named only where the DNA matches it firmly.

j_gene	v_gene	d_gene	CDR3aa
TRBJ2-1	TRBV4-1	TRBD2	ASSPQLAGGPQDEQF
TRBJ2-7	TRBV5-6	NA	ASSLGGARYEQY
TRBJ1-6	TRBV28	NA	ASSPFSNSPLH
TRBJ1-1	TRBV27	TRBD1	ASSFSQGDWNTEAF
TRBJ1-2	TRBV2	TRBD1	ASHLRGQGNYGYT
TRBJ2-5	TRBV5-4	TRBD2	ASTLAGVDKTQY
TRBJ2-1	TRBV6-1	TRBD2	ASSERGTSGRVKGDEQF
TRBJ1-5	TRBV7-6	NA	ASSFKLGEQGVGSLH
TRBJ2-5	TRBV2	TRBD1	ASSSRDSWQETQY
TRBJ1-5	TRBV6-5	NA	ASSPGQRGQPQH
TRBJ2-1	TRBV7-2	NA	ASSLRAGRAYNEQF